This T cell receptor (beta chain) appears in the sequencing data of a study of regulatory T cells in long-lasting Graves disease. CDR3 regions were amplified by Arm-PCR using iRepertoire HTBI primers to build TCR beta libraries. TCRdb redid the calling of the multiplex PCR reads with MiXCR, one entry per CDR3 protein. The sample contains some 320,000 distinct CDR3 sequences, over 15% of which appear only once. Trimming cost V 3 bases and J 2 bases; bases outside gene matches: 6. This CDR3 is 16 amino acids long. Germline CDR1 reads MDHEN; CDR2 reads SYDVKM. In this sample, this clonotype turned up many times. Specified time point: newly diagnosed GD, antithyroid drugs for less than 3 months. TCR sequences were obtained from RNA taken from PBMCs.

This TCR was sampled from a female donor with Graves disease. The sample consisted of peripheral blood mononuclear cells (PBMCs), taken at new diagnosis, from a patient treated with antithyroid drugs. J is TRBJ2-3 and V is TRBV28, with 9 nucleotides matching TRBD2. The CDR3 loop is CASSFEAGGPTDTQYF. CDR3 in DNA: TGTGCCAGCAGTTTCGAGGCGGGAGGGCCCACAGATACGCAGTATTTT.